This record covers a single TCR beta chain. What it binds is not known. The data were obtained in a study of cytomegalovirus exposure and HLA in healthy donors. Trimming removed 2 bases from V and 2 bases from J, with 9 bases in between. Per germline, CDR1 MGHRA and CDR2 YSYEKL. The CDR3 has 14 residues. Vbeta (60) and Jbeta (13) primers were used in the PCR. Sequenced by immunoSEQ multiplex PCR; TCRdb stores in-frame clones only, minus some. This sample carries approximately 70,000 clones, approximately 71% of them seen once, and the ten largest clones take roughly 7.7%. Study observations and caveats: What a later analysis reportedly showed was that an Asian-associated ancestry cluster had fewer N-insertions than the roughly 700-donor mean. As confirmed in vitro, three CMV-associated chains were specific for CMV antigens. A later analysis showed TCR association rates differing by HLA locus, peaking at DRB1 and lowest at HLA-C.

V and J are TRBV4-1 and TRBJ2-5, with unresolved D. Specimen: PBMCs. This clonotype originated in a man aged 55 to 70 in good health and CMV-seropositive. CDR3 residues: CASSQNLLQETQYF. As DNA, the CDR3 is TGCGCCAGCAGCCAAAATCTCCTTCAAGAGACCCAGTACTTC.